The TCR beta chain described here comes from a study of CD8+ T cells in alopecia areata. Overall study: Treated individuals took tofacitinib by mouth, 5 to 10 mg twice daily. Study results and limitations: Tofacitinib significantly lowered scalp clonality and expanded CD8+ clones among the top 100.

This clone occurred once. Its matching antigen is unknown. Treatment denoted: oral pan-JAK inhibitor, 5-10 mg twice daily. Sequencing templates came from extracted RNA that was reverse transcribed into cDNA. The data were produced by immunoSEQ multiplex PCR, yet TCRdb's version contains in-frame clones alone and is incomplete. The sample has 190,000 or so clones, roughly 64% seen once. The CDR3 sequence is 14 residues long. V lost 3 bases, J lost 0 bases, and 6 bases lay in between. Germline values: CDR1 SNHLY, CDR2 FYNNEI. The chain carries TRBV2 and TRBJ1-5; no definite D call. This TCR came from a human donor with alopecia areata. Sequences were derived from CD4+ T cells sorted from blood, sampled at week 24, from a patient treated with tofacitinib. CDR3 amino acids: CASSETVSNQPQHF. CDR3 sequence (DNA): TGTGCCAGCAGTGAGACGGTTAGCAATCAGCCCCAGCATTTT.